The 15 T cell receptor beta chains given below trace back to one sample, sequenced in a study of blood T cell repertoires in COVID-19. TCRdb's copy holds only in-frame clones and misses some; the assay was immunoSEQ multiplex PCR. The top ten hold about 5.5% of the sample, which has about 120,000 clones, approximately 85% seen once. Sequencing used peripheral blood. The receptors were gathered from a woman aged 55-75 years with COVID-19, enrolled during active disease.

The chain couples TRBV28 to TRBJ1-1; TRBD1 matches 10 bases. Germline CDR1 reads MDHEN; CDR2 reads SYDVKM. The length of the CDR3 is 16 residues. The V segment lost 5 bases and the J segment 0 bases; nucleotides outside the gene matches: 6. The CDR3 spells CASSPRQGAVNTEAFF. CDR3 in DNA: TGTGCCAGCAGTCCCCGACAGGGGGCGGTGAACACTGAAGCTTTCTTT.

The chain uses TRBV6-5 and TRBJ1-6, with D tentatively TRBD1 (6 bases). V lost 0 bases and J lost 8, with 11 bases in between. The CDR3 covers 15 residues. Germline CDR1 and CDR2: MNHEY and SVGAGI. Here the CDR3 reads CASSYSGATDSPLHF. CDR3 nucleotides: TGTGCCAGCAGTTACTCGGGGGCGACCGATTCACCCCTCCACTTT.

This clone came up once. This chain links TRBV12-2 with TRBJ2-2; the listed D gene, TRBD2, was not tested against the DNA. TRBV12-2 corresponds to a pseudogene. This CDR3 is built from 18 residues. Here the CDR3 DNA reads TGTGCAAGTCGCTCCCGCGACAGCGGGGGGGCGAACACCGGGGAGCTGTTTTTT. Its translation: CASRSRDSGGANTGELFF.

The rearrangement joins TRBV4-1 to TRBJ1-1, with D perhaps matching TRBD1 (6 bases). Germline values: CDR1 MGHRA, CDR2 YSYEKL. V dropped 2 bases and J dropped 1 base, with 8 bases sitting between them. This CDR3 spans 14 amino acids. CDR3 DNA: TGCGCCAGCAGCCAAACAGGGTGGAACACTGAAGCTTTCTTT. It specifies CASSQTGWNTEAFF.

The V and J genes are TRBV19 and TRBJ2-3; 15 bases are a match to TRBD2. With 5 bases clipped from V and 0 bases from J, the junction kept 9 bases outside the gene matches. CDR1 is LNHDA, CDR2 SQIVND, per germline (reference sequence). The length of the CDR3 is 19 residues. The CDR3 is CASSHLGTSGGTSTDTQYF. The CDR3 region has the DNA TGTGCCAGTAGTCACCTCGGGACTAGCGGGGGGACTAGCACAGATACGCAGTATTTT. Full variable domain (missing parts from reference TRBV19 and TRBJ2-3): DGGITQSPKYLFRKEGQNVTLSCEQNLNHDAMYWYRQDPGQGLRLIYYSQIVNDFQKGDIAEGYSVSREKKESFPLTVTSAQKNPTAFYLCASSHLGTSGGTSTDTQYFGPGTRLTVL.

This sequence joins TRBV19 and TRBJ1-3; D might be TRBD1 (5 bases). This CDR3 spans 16 amino acids. The V and J ends lost 5 bases and 0 bases respectively, with 14 bases between them. Germline V lookup: CDR1 LNHDA, CDR2 SQIVND (reference sequence). Here the CDR3 DNA reads TGTGCCAGTAGTCCCGGGACTTTCAGCTCTGGAAACACCATATATTTT. It codes for CASSPGTFSSGNTIYF.

CDR3 in DNA: TGTGCCAGTGAAGGGGACAGATACAATGAGCAGTTCTTC. Its translation is CASEGDRYNEQFF. The chain links TRBV19 to TRBJ2-1, with 7 bases that match TRBD1. Germline lookup yields CDR1 LNHDA and CDR2 SQIVND (reference sequence). V lost 8 bases to trimming and J lost 4 bases; unmatched junction nucleotides: 5. CDR3 size: 13 residues.

This chain joins TRBV7-9 and TRBJ2-3; 8 positions match TRBD1. V lost 5 bases to trimming and J lost 2 bases; unmatched junction nucleotides: 9. CDR3 size: 16 residues. Germline assignment: CDR1 SEHNR and CDR2 FQNEAQ (reference sequence). The CDR3, as DNA: TGTGCCAGCAGCCAACACAAGACAGGGGTCACAGATACGCAGTATTTT. Amino acid sequence: CASSQHKTGVTDTQYF.

The chain joins TRBV29-1 to TRBJ1-3, with unresolved D. The CDR3 has 12 residues. V gave up 7 bases and J gave up 0 bases, with 7 bases separating them. In germline, CDR1 is SQVTM, CDR2 ANQGSEA. As DNA, the CDR3 is TGCAGCGGCGGGAACTCTGGAAACACCATATATTTT. Translating gives CSGGNSGNTIYF.

J is TRBJ1-2 and V is TRBV3-1 (or the pseudogene TRBV3-2); D is perhaps TRBD1 (6 bases). Trimming left V 0 bases short and J 5 bases short, with 22 bases between. The CDR3 loop spans 18 amino acids. Per germline, CDR1 LGHDT and CDR2 YNNKEL (reference sequence). CDR3 bases: TGTGCCAGCAGCCAAGATAGTAGTTGGGGGGGCCCCCAATATGGCTACACCTTC. Its translation: CASSQDSSWGGPQYGYTF.

There are many counts of this clone. This sequence joins TRBV4-1 and TRBJ1-1; possibly TRBD1 for D (6 bases). The germline V gene has CDR1 MGHRA and CDR2 YSYEKL. V shed 0 bases and J shed 5 bases, with 16 bases lying between them. This CDR3 is 16 amino acids long. The CDR3 region has the DNA TGCGCCAGCAGCCAAGATGCAGGGGTGACGGGAACTGAAGCTTTCTTT. Translating it yields CASSQDAGVTGTEAFF.

The chain links TRBV28 to TRBJ1-2; D may be TRBD1 (6 bases). The V gene lost 4 bases and the J gene lost 0 bases, with 12 bases spanning the gap. Germline V lookup: CDR1 MDHEN, CDR2 SYDVKM. This CDR3 has 15 residues. CDR3 coding DNA: TGTGCCAGCAGTTCCCCCTCAGGGGCTAACTATGGCTACACCTTC. Protein: CASSSPSGANYGYTF.

This clone was recorded a few times. J is TRBJ2-2 and V is TRBV18, with TRBD2 identical over 10 bases. The CDR3 is 18 amino acids. Looked up from germline, CDR1 is KGHSH and CDR2 is LQKENI. Trimming cost V 2 bases and J 3 bases; bases outside gene matches: 9. Written as DNA, the CDR3 is TGTGCCAGCTCACCAAGGAAGCTAGCGGGGGCCGACACCGGGGAGCTGTTTTTT. It encodes CASSPRKLAGADTGELFF.

The rearrangement uses TRBV9 and TRBJ2-1, with TRBD2 as a possible D gene (7 bases). The CDR3 runs to 15 residues. Germline V gives CDR1 SGDLS, CDR2 YYNGEE. V shed 4 bases and J shed 7 bases, with 18 bases lying between them. The CDR3: CASSPGGRVRNEQFF. The CDR3 DNA reads as TGTGCCAGCAGCCCCGGGGGGCGGGTGCGGAATGAGCAGTTCTTC.

The count of this clone is one. The chain couples TRBV5-1 to TRBJ1-1; 7 bases are a match to TRBD1. This CDR3 is built from 14 residues. The trim removed 7 bases at V and 2 bases at J, leaving 8 bases unmatched. CDR1 is SGHRS, CDR2 YFSETQ, per germline. CDR3 nucleotide sequence: TGCGCCAGCTGCCAGGGGGGCTTAAACACTGAAGCTTTCTTT. Translation gives CASCQGGLNTEAFF.